A selection of T cell receptor beta chains follows, all from one sample in a study of T cells in narcolepsy. Sequencing used immunoSEQ multiplex PCR; TCRdb keeps in-frame clones, though not all of them. The sample holds 25,000 to 35,000 clones, roughly nine tenths seen once. Sequences were obtained from CD45RA- memory CD4+ T cells from PBMCs. Receptors originate from a human donor with narcolepsy. The CDR3 runs from the conserved cysteine through the conserved F or W. D genes are given only for firm matches. Only part of the rows carry a size: once, few, many, or a class if the clone is expanded.

size	D	V	J	DNA	CDR3
-	TRBD2	TRBV6-5	TRBJ2-5	TGTGCCAGCAGTTGGCGGGAGGGACAAGAGACCCAGTACTTC	CASSWREGQETQYF
-	-	TRBV18	TRBJ2-7	TGTGCCAGCTCAATAGATACAGGGTCCTACGAGCAGTACTTC	CASSIDTGSYEQYF
-	-	TRBV28	TRBJ1-4	TGTGCCAGCAGTTTAGGGGCTCAGAATGAAAAACTGTTTTTT	CASSLGAQNEKLFF
once	-	TRBV11-3	TRBJ2-7	TGTGCCAGCAGTTTACGATGGTACGAGCAGTACTTC	CASSLRWYEQYF
-	TRBD1	TRBV28	TRBJ1-1	TGTGCCAGCAGTCCGCATCTATTCACCGGGACAGGGAGCACTGAAGCTTTCTTT	CASSPHLFTGTGSTEAFF
few	TRBD1	TRBV4-1	TRBJ1-4	TGCGCCAGCAGCCAAGGGACCTGGGACAGGGAGAGTGAAAAACTGTTTTTT	CASSQGTWDRESEKLFF
-	-	TRBV18	TRBJ1-6	TGTGCCAGCTCACCACAGTCTAATTCACCCCTCCACTTT	CASSPQSNSPLHF
-	-	TRBV5-1	TRBJ2-7	TGCGCCAGCGCCTGGTCCGGGCCGGAGGGAGCAAGTTACGAGCAGTACTTC	CASAWSGPEGASYEQYF
-	-	TRBV5-4	TRBJ1-4	TGCGCCAGCAGCTTGCGTGGCGGCGGCAGGGCAAATGAAAAACTGTTTTTT	CASSLRGGGRANEKLFF
-	TRBD1	TRBV7-3	TRBJ2-1	TGTGCCAGCAGCCAAGACAGGGTTGGTAAGCAGTTCTTC	CASSQDRVGKQFF
-	-	TRBV5-6	TRBJ2-2	TGTGCCAGCAGCTTGGACGGCTTCGGGGAGCTGTTTTTT	CASSLDGFGELFF
-	-	TRBV20-1	TRBJ2-5	TGCAGTGGCGTACAAGAGACCCAGTACTTC	CSGVQETQYF
-	-	TRBV30	TRBJ1-5	TGTGCCTGGAGTAAGCGGGGAAATCAGCCCCAGCATTTT	CAWSKRGNQPQHF